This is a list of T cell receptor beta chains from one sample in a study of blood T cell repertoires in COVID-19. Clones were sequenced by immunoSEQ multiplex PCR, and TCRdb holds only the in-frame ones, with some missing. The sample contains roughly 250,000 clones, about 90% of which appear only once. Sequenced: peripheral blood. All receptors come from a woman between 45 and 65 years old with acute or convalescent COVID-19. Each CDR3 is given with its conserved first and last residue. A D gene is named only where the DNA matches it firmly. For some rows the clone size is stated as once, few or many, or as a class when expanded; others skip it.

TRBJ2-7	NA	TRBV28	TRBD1	CASSQTGGASSYEQYF	TGTGCCAGCAGTCAGACAGGGGGTGCTAGCTCCTACGAGCAGTACTTC
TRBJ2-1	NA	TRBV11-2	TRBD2	CASSLRASGVYNEQFF	TGTGCCAGCAGCTTAAGGGCAAGCGGGGTTTACAATGAGCAGTTCTTC
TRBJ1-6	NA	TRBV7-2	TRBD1	CASSQQGVGSPLHF	TGTGCCAGCAGCCAACAGGGGGTCGGTTCACCCCTCCACTTT
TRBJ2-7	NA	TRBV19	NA	CASRAGTNYEQYF	TGTGCCAGTAGGGCCGGGACAAACTACGAGCAGTACTTC
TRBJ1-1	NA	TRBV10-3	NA	CAISKQGDTEAFF	TGTGCCATCAGCAAACAGGGTGATACTGAAGCTTTCTTT
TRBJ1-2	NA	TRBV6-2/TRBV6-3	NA	CASSYSGTYHGYTF	TGTGCCAGCAGTTACTCGGGGACATACCATGGCTACACCTTC
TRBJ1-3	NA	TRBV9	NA	CASSGQGFSGNTIYF	TGTGCCAGCAGCGGGCAGGGCTTCTCTGGAAACACCATATATTTT
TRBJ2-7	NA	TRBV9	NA	CASSVIVSMGEQYF	TGTGCCAGCAGCGTAATAGTTAGCATGGGCGAGCAGTACTTC
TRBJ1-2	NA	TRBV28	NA	CASSFQFYGYTF	TGTGCCAGCAGTTTTCAGTTCTATGGCTACACCTTC
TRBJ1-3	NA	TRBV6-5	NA	CASSVTRGPGNTIYF	TGTGCCAGCAGCGTTACCCGAGGGCCTGGAAACACCATATATTTT
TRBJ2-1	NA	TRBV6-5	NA	CASLGPGGNEQFF	TGTGCCAGCCTGGGTCCCGGAGGGAATGAGCAGTTCTTC
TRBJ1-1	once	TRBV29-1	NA	CSVFDRKNTEAFF	TGCAGCGTGTTCGACAGAAAGAACACTGAAGCTTTCTTT
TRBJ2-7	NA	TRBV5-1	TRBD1	CASSTGQLYEQYF	TGCGCCAGCAGCACGGGACAGCTCTACGAGCAGTACTTC
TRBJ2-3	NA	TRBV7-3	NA	CASSLSGHTDTQYF	TGTGCCAGCAGCTTAAGCGGACACACAGATACGCAGTATTTT
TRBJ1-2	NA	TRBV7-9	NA	CASSLLGQESDGYTF	TGTGCCAGCAGCTTATTGGGACAAGAGAGCGATGGCTACACCTTC
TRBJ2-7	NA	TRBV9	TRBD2	CASSLGTSGRVAYEQYF	TGTGCCAGCAGCTTAGGGACTAGCGGGAGGGTGGCCTACGAGCAGTACTTC
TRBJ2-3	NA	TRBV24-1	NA	CATSQGGSDTQYF	TGTGCCACCAGCCAGGGTGGATCAGATACGCAGTATTTT
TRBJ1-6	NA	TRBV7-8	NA	CASSFKQPWFSPLHF	TGTGCCAGCAGCTTCAAACAGCCCTGGTTCTCGCCCCTCCACTTT
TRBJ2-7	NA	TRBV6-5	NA	CASSRAGTYEQYF	TGTGCCAGCAGTCGCGCGGGAACCTACGAGCAGTACTTC
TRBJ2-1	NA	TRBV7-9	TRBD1	CASSPDRGYNEQFF	TGTGCCAGCAGCCCGGACAGGGGGTACAATGAGCAGTTCTTC
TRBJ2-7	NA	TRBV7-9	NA	CASSPPSSYEQYF	TGTGCCAGCAGCCCGCCTAGTAGCTACGAGCAGTACTTC
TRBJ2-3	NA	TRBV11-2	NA	CASSLESGLGTDTQYF	TGTGCCAGCAGCTTAGAATCTGGCCTAGGCACAGATACGCAGTATTTT
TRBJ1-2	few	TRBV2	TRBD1	CASSGGQGFRYGYTF	TGTGCCAGCAGTGGGGGACAGGGCTTCCGCTATGGCTACACCTTC
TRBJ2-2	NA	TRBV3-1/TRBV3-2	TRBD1	CASSLGQGDYTGELFF	TGTGCCAGCAGCCTCGGACAGGGAGATTACACCGGGGAGCTGTTTTTT
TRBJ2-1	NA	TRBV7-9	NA	CASSQGLADNEQFF	TGTGCCAGCAGCCAGGGACTTGCAGACAATGAGCAGTTCTTC
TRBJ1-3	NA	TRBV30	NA	CAWSVPAGYAIYF	TGTGCCTGGAGTGTACCTGCAGGCTACGCCATATATTTT
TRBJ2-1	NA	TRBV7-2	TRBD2	CASRRTSGDYNEQFF	TGTGCCAGCAGGAGGACTAGCGGAGACTACAATGAGCAGTTCTTC
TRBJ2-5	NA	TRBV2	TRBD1	CASHRDRGFGETQYF	TGTGCCAGTCACCGGGACAGGGGTTTCGGGGAGACCCAGTACTTC
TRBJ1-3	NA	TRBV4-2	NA	CASSQARVSGNTIYF	TGTGCCAGCAGCCAAGCCAGGGTTTCCGGAAACACCATATATTTT
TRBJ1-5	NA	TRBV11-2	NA	CASSLVAGFDQPQHF	TGTGCCAGCAGCTTAGTGGCAGGGTTCGATCAGCCCCAGCATTTT
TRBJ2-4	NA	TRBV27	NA	CASSLGLYAKNIQYF	TGTGCCAGCAGTTTAGGTCTATACGCCAAAAACATTCAGTACTTC
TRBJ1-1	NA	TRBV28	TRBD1	CASRDREKSTEAFF	TGTGCCAGCCGGGACAGGGAAAAGAGCACTGAAGCTTTCTTT
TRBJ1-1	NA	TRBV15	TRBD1	CATSSPQGRDSHNEAFF	TGTGCCACCAGCAGTCCCCAGGGAAGGGACAGCCACAATGAAGCTTTCTTT
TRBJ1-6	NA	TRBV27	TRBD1	CASSFLPGQGNSPLHF	TGTGCCAGCAGTTTCCTACCGGGACAGGGGAATTCACCCCTCCACTTT
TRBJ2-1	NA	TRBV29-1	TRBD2	CSVGGTSGVSEQFF	TGCAGCGTCGGCGGGACTAGCGGCGTTAGTGAGCAGTTCTTC
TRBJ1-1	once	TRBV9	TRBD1	CASSARLGQGSTEAFF	TGTGCCAGCAGCGCCAGACTAGGACAGGGAAGCACTGAAGCTTTCTTT
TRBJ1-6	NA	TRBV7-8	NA	CASRPRGKSSYNSPLHF	TGTGCCAGCAGGCCAAGGGGGAAGAGCTCCTATAATTCACCCCTCCACTTT
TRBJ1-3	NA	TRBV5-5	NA	CASSRGRTAGNTIYF	TGTGCCAGCAGCCGCGGACGGACAGCTGGAAACACCATATATTTT
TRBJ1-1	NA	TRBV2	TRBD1	CASSEVLQGEAFF	TGTGCCAGCAGTGAAGTCCTACAGGGGGAAGCTTTCTTT
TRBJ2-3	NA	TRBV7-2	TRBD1	CASSLEGQLSTDTQYF	TGTGCCAGCAGCTTAGAGGGACAGCTTAGCACAGATACGCAGTATTTT
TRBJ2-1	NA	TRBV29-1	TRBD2	CSVRMGGDEQFF	TGCAGCGTTAGAATGGGAGGGGATGAGCAGTTCTTC
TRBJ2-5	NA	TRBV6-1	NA	CASSELGTLNGETQYF	TGTGCCAGCAGTGAACTTGGAACACTCAACGGGGAGACCCAGTACTTC
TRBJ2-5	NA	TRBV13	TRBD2	CASSKTRLADTETQYF	TGTGCCAGCAGCAAAACCCGACTAGCGGATACAGAGACCCAGTACTTC
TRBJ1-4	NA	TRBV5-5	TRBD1	CASSQGQGGSEKLFF	TGTGCCAGCAGCCAAGGACAGGGAGGGAGTGAAAAACTGTTTTTT
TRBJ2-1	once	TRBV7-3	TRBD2	CASSSMAGLAFNEQFF	TGTGCCAGCAGCTCAATGGCGGGACTAGCCTTCAATGAGCAGTTCTTC
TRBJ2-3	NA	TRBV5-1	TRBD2	CASSQKGLAGAGADTQYF	TGCGCCAGCAGCCAGAAGGGACTAGCGGGAGCGGGGGCAGATACGCAGTATTTT
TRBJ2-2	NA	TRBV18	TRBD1	CASHAGTGRSTGELFF	TGTGCCAGCCATGCCGGGACAGGGAGGAGCACCGGGGAGCTGTTTTTT
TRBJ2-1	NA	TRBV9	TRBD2	CASSADAGLAGGHPFF	TGTGCCAGCAGCGCAGACGCGGGACTAGCGGGAGGGCATCCGTTCTTC
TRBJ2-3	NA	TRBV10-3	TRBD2	CAIGNSGIPDTQYF	TGTGCCATCGGGAATAGCGGGATACCAGATACGCAGTATTTT
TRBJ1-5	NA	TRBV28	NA	CASSLISSNQPQHF	TGTGCCAGCAGTTTAATTAGTTCGAATCAGCCCCAGCATTTT
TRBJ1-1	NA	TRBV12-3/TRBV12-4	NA	CASSLGGPTEAFF	TGTGCCAGCAGTTTAGGGGGCCCCACTGAAGCTTTCTTT
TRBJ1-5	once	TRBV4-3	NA	CASSQEAAGYQPQHF	TGCGCCAGCAGCCAAGAAGCGGCGGGTTATCAGCCCCAGCATTTT
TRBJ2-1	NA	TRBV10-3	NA	CAISGTGAGTSLSYNEQFF	TGTGCCATCAGTGGGACAGGGGCCGGGACTAGCCTCTCCTACAATGAGCAGTTCTTC
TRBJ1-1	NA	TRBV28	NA	CASQMRDNTEAFF	TGTGCCAGCCAGATGAGGGATAACACTGAAGCTTTCTTT
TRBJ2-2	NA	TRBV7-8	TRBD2	CASSWGGTGNTGELFF	TGTGCCAGCAGCTGGGGGGGAACAGGGAACACCGGGGAGCTGTTTTTT
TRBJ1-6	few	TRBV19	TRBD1	CASSPPGQGNSPLHF	TGTGCCAGTAGTCCTCCTGGACAGGGTAATTCACCCCTCCACTTT
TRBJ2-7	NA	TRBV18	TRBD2	CASSPQAEIAGNYEQYF	TGTGCCAGCTCACCACAAGCGGAGATAGCGGGAAATTACGAGCAGTACTTC
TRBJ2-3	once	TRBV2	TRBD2	CASSDRPSGSADTQYF	TGTGCCAGCAGTGATCGCCCTAGCGGGAGTGCAGATACGCAGTATTTT
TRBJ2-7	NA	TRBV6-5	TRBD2	CASRGLAGSYEQYF	TGTGCCAGCAGAGGACTAGCGGGATCCTACGAGCAGTACTTC
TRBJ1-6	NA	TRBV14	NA	CASSQDPGSPLHF	TGTGCCAGCAGCCAAGATCCTGGCTCACCCCTCCACTTT